These T cell receptor beta chains were read from a single sample in a study of blood T cells in healthy people across ages. TCRdb re-analysed the 5' RACE reads in MiXCR, keeping a single row per CDR3 protein. The sample has 380,000 or so distinct CDR3 sequences, about 55% seen once. Sequenced sample: blood. These receptors all stem from a man aged 60-69 years in good health. Both conserved end residues are part of each CDR3. The order of the fields is D gene, V gene, J gene, clone size, CDR3 protein, CDR3 DNA. D genes are given only for firm matches. Clone size, where shown, is once, few, many, or a class for clones that have expanded.

TRBD1,TRBV6-5,TRBJ2-3,.,CASSYDRATDTQYF,TGTGCCAGCAGTTACGACAGGGCCACAGATACGCAGTATTTT
TRBD2,TRBV20-1,TRBJ2-4,.,CSAKLPGLAGGRTKNIRYF,TGCAGTGCTAAGCTTCCGGGACTAGCGGGAGGGAGGACCAAAAACATTCGGTACTTC
.,TRBV10-1,TRBJ2-1,.,CASSERGADNEQFF,TGCGCCAGCAGTGAGAGGGGGGCGGACAATGAGCAGTTCTTC
.,TRBV20-1,TRBJ1-1,.,CSARIQGRGLNTEAFF,TGCAGTGCTAGAATACAGGGCCGAGGGTTGAACACTGAAGCTTTCTTT
TRBD2,TRBV10-1,TRBJ2-1,few,CASSATSGNEQFF,TGCGCCAGCAGTGCGACTAGCGGCAATGAGCAGTTCTTC
.,TRBV20-1,TRBJ2-5,.,CSARVIGSETQYF,TGCAGTGCTAGAGTGATTGGATCGGAGACCCAGTACTTC
.,TRBV9,TRBJ2-1,few,CASSVAILRNEQFF,TGTGCCAGCAGCGTAGCGATCCTGCGGAATGAGCAGTTCTTC
TRBD2,TRBV9,TRBJ2-3,few,CASSVAGGKDTQYF,TGTGCCAGCAGCGTAGCGGGGGGGAAAGATACGCAGTATTTT
.,TRBV3-1,TRBJ2-5,few,CASSTRNQETQYF,TGTGCCAGCAGCACCCGGAACCAAGAGACTCAGTACTTC
.,TRBV29-1,TRBJ2-3,few,CSVLGGPESTDTQYF,TGCAGCGTTTTGGGTGGACCCGAGAGCACAGATACGCAGTATTTT
TRBD1,TRBV11-1,TRBJ2-3,.,CASNKPGTGGLDTQYF,TGTGCCAGCAACAAACCCGGGACAGGGGGATTAGATACGCAGTATTTT
.,TRBV20-1,TRBJ1-2,.,CSARATDWEPYGYTF,TGCAGTGCTAGAGCGACGGACTGGGAGCCTTATGGCTACACCTTC
TRBD2,TRBV12-3/TRBV12-4,TRBJ2-7,.,CASSILAGNWKTQDF,TGTGCCAGCAGTATTTTAGCGGGAAATTGGAAGACCCAGGACTTC
TRBD1,TRBV30,TRBJ2-5,many,CAWSGQGAGLETQYF,TGTGCCTGGAGTGGCCAGGGGGCGGGTCTGGAGACCCAGTACTTC
.,TRBV10-3,TRBJ1-6,.,CAISESVRSPLHF,TGTGCCATCAGTGAGTCGGTCCGGTCACCCCTCCACTTT
TRBD2,TRBV10-3,TRBJ2-7,.,CANRGGEAPYEQYF,TGTGCCAACCGCGGGGGGGAAGCTCCCTACGAGCAGTACTTC
.,TRBV6-6,TRBJ2-1,.,CASSPGRGSLNEQFF,TGTGCCAGCAGCCCGGGCCGGGGGAGCCTCAATGAGCAGTTCTTC